These 30 T cell receptor beta chains share one sample of origin, sequenced in a study of control samples from healthy donors and cancer patients (dated by TCRdb to the early 2020s). Libraries were built with the immunoSEQ multiplex PCR assay. The immuneACCESS repertoire file appears here via TCRdb, limited to in-frame rearrangements. These files lack a portion of the clones; in checked studies, under half of the deficit traces to unresolved V genes, and the cause of the others is not known. The sample contains 150,000 to 200,000 clones, around nine tenths of them found a single time. The leading ten clones occupy roughly 1.5% of the sample. The sample was blood. These receptors were taken from a man aged 25 to 45 in good health.

J is TRBJ2-7 and V is TRBV6-5; D might be TRBD1 (6 bases). This CDR3 has 14 residues. The germline V gene has CDR1 MNHEY and CDR2 SVGAGI. V was cut by 4 bases and J by 1 base, with 11 bases left in between. The CDR3, as DNA: TGTGCCAGCAGTTTGCTCCAGGGGTCCTACGAGCAGTACTTC. Encoded protein: CASSLLQGSYEQYF.

This chain uses TRBV14 with TRBJ2-3; D unclear. The V gene's germline CDR1 is SGHDN and CDR2 FVKESK. V was cut by 5 bases and J by 2 bases, with 11 bases left in between. The CDR3 runs to 14 residues. CDR3: CASSVSRFTDTQYF. In nucleotides, the CDR3 is TGTGCCAGCAGCGTTTCCCGTTTCACAGATACGCAGTATTTT.

The chain recombines TRBV5-1 with TRBJ2-3; perhaps TRBD2 as D (6 bases). V was cut by 4 bases and J by 1 base, with 13 bases left in between. The CDR3 covers 15 residues. Germline V gene sequence: CDR1 SGHRS, CDR2 YFSETQ. The CDR3 coding sequence is TGCGCCAGCAGCGGGACTCGCGTTGGCACAGATACGCAGTATTTT. Protein sequence: CASSGTRVGTDTQYF.

The genes are TRBV6-6 and TRBJ2-6, with D perhaps assigned TRBD1 or TRBD2 (5 bases each). Germline CDR1 MNHNY, CDR2 SVGAGI (reference sequence). The CDR3 extends over 16 amino acids. V was clipped by 4 bases and J by 4 bases, with 14 bases between them. CDR3 sequence: CASSSRRGAGANVLTF. The DNA for the CDR3 is TGTGCCAGCAGTTCCCGAAGGGGAGCGGGGGCCAACGTCCTGACTTTC.

The chain carries TRBV28 and TRBJ1-5, with TRBD1 as a possible D gene (5 bases). Looked up from germline, CDR1 is MDHEN and CDR2 is SYDVKM. This CDR3 is 13 amino acids long. Trimming removed 6 bases at V and 8 bases at J, with 14 bases between. This CDR3 reads CASSLVGTKPQHF. The CDR3 coding sequence is TGTGCCAGCAGCCTAGTAGGGACGAAGCCCCAGCATTTT.

This sequence joins TRBV5-5 and TRBJ1-6; maybe TRBD1 (5 bases). This CDR3 region has 15 residues. The germline CDR1 and CDR2 sequences are SGHKS and YYEKEE (reference sequence). V lost 5 bases to trimming and J lost 9 bases, with 18 bases between them. CDR3 DNA sequence: TGTGCCAGCAGAAAAGATGGGGCCCGGGGTTCACCCCTCCACTTT. As protein: CASRKDGARGSPLHF.

On this clone: At the DNA level, this CDR3 is encoded by other sequences in the same sample as well. This chain uses TRBV6-5 with TRBJ1-3; D uncertain. The CDR3 covers 14 residues. V dropped 0 bases and J dropped 0 bases, with 3 bases sitting between them. Looked up from germline, CDR1 is MNHEY and CDR2 is SVGAGI. CDR3: CASSYSGSGNTIYF. In DNA form, the CDR3 reads TGTGCCAGCAGTTACTCGGGCTCTGGAAACACCATATATTTT.

This chain links TRBV30 with TRBJ2-6; D gene unclear. The length of the CDR3 is 16 residues. V was pared by 0 bases and J by 1 base, with 10 bases between. The germline gives CDR1 GTSNPN, CDR2 SVGIG (reference sequence). CDR3 region: CAWSVMGKSGANVLTF. CDR3 bases: TGTGCCTGGAGTGTGATGGGAAAATCTGGGGCCAACGTCCTGACTTTC.

V is TRBV7-3 and J is TRBJ1-5; 8 bases map to TRBD1. The V gene's germline CDR1 is SGHTA and CDR2 FQGTGA. Trimming at V came to 5 bases and at J to 0 bases, leaving 12 bases not matched to a gene. The CDR3 extends over 18 amino acids. The CDR3 DNA sequence: TGTGCCAGCAGCCTCCCGGACAGGGAACCTAATAGCAATCAGCCCCAGCATTTT. Translated: CASSLPDREPNSNQPQHF.

This clone appeared a single time. The germline gene is not matched at one end of the junction; a read error may be the cause. The chain employs TRBV19 and TRBJ1-1; D not certain. CDR1 is LNHDA and CDR2 is SQIVND in the germline V gene (reference sequence). The CDR3 is made up of 15 amino acids. This CDR3 reads CASSKVSVGTPEAFF. The CDR3 DNA follows: TGTGCCAGTAGTAAGGTCTCGGTGGGTACCCCTGAGGCTTTCTTT.

This CDR3 is CASRVRGGLNTEAFF. In DNA form, the CDR3 reads TGTGCCAGCAGGGTACGAGGAGGCTTGAACACTGAAGCTTTCTTT. The chain carries TRBV27 and TRBJ1-1, with unresolved D. Trimming took off 6 bases at V and 0 bases at J, with 14 bases between the two ends. The CDR3 has 15 amino acids. The germline V gene has CDR1 MNHEY and CDR2 SMNVEV (reference sequence).

The chain couples TRBV11-2 to TRBJ1-2; 10 bases match TRBD1. The CDR3 is 15 residues long. CDR1 is SGHAT and CDR2 is FQNNGV in the germline V gene. V shed 1 base and J 7 bases; nucleotides not matched to a gene: 6. The chain's CDR3 is CASSLVGRTGGGYTF. CDR3 in DNA: TGTGCCAGCAGCTTAGTGGGGCGGACAGGGGGTGGCTACACCTTC. The full variable domain, in which reference TRBV11-2 and TRBJ1-2 provide the parts outside the CDR3, is EAGVAQSPRYKIIEKRQSVAFWCNPISGHATLYWYQQILGQGPKLLIQFQNNGVVDDSQLPKDRFSAERLKGVDSTLKIQPAKLEDSAVYLCASSLVGRTGGGYTFGSGTRLTVV.

This sequence joins TRBV5-4 and TRBJ2-5; no firm D call. The V and J ends lost 1 base and 1 base respectively, with 5 bases between them. CDR3 length: 13 amino acids. Germline CDR1 is SGHNT and CDR2 is YYREEE (reference sequence). As DNA, the CDR3 is TGTGCCAGCAGCTTGTACAGCCAAGAGACCCAGTACTTC. Protein: CASSLYSQETQYF.

This sequence joins TRBV2 and TRBJ2-3, with TRBD2 as a possible D gene (6 bases). This CDR3 spans 15 amino acids. Trimming shortened V by 6 bases and J by 6 bases, and 19 bases separated the two germline ends. Germline V gene data show CDR1 as SNHLY and CDR2 as FYNNEI. The CDR3: CASSPGTVPGDTQYF. CDR3 nucleotides: TGTGCCAGCAGCCCTGGGACTGTCCCTGGGGATACGCAGTATTTT.

The chain is built from TRBV5-6 and TRBJ2-3; 10 bases fit TRBD1. V trimming: 4 bases; J trimming: 1 base; junction bases outside the gene matches: 6. The CDR3 extends over 16 amino acids. Germline assignment: CDR1 SGHDT and CDR2 YYEEEE. CDR3: CASSPLTGGGTDTQYF. CDR3 bases: TGTGCCAGCAGCCCACTGACAGGGGGCGGCACAGATACGCAGTATTTT.

This chain links TRBV12-2 with TRBJ2-7. TRBV12-2 is designated a pseudogene. The CDR3 is 17 amino acids. As DNA, the CDR3 is TGTGCAAGTCGCTTAGCTAGGTCACCCCGTGGGTTTGACGAGCAGTACTTC. Translation gives CASRLARSPRGFDEQYF.

The chain uses TRBV9 and TRBJ1-6, with 7 bases lining up with TRBD1. Germline CDR1 is SGDLS and CDR2 is YYNGEE. The CDR3 length is 18 residues. With 4 bases clipped from V and 0 bases from J, the junction kept 10 bases outside the gene matches. The CDR3 region is CASSSQGGASSYNSPLHF. The CDR3, as DNA: TGTGCCAGCAGCTCCCAGGGGGGGGCGAGCTCCTATAATTCACCCCTCCACTTT.

This chain links TRBV27 with TRBJ2-1; D ambiguous. The germline V gene has CDR1 MNHEY and CDR2 SMNVEV (reference sequence). The ends were cut back, 3 bases at V and 8 bases at J, with 8 bases in the middle. The CDR3 runs 12 residues. The CDR3 loop is CASSFVGHEQFF. CDR3 nucleotides: TGTGCCAGCAGTTTCGTGGGCCATGAGCAGTTCTTC.

The V gene is TRBV21-1, the J gene TRBJ2-2; the table's D call, TRBD1, was not checked against the DNA. TRBV21-1 corresponds to a pseudogene. This CDR3 has 18 residues. The CDR3 here is CASSKFIGEGANTGELFF. CDR3 nucleotide sequence: TGTGCCAGCAGCAAATTTATAGGGGAAGGTGCGAACACCGGGGAGCTGTTTTTT.

The V gene is TRBV9, the J gene TRBJ2-5, with D tentatively TRBD2 (6 bases). The CDR3 spans 16 residues. Germline V gene lookup returns CDR1 SGDLS and CDR2 YYNGEE. Trimming shortened V by 0 bases and J by 2 bases, and 14 bases separated the two germline ends. The CDR3 DNA reads TGTGCCAGCAGCGTAGGCCGAAGGACTACGCAAGAGACCCAGTACTTC. Its protein is CASSVGRRTTQETQYF.

This clone was counted a single time. V is TRBV30 and J is TRBJ2-3; 8 bases align to TRBD2. Germline-derived CDR1 and CDR2 are GTSNPN and SVGIG (reference sequence). This CDR3 contains 17 residues. The trim removed 2 bases at V and 2 bases at J, leaving 12 bases unmatched. CDR3 residues: CAWSPTPGTRITDTQYF. Written as DNA, the CDR3 is TGTGCCTGGAGTCCAACTCCCGGGACTAGGATCACAGATACGCAGTATTTT.

The chain is built from TRBV30 and TRBJ2-1, with 8 bases matching TRBD1. This CDR3 is built from 15 residues. Germline assignment: CDR1 GTSNPN and CDR2 SVGIG (reference sequence). With 0 bases clipped from V and 7 bases from J, the junction kept 8 bases outside the gene matches. CDR3 loop: CAWSVRQGAGNEQFF. The DNA for the CDR3 is TGTGCCTGGAGTGTACGGCAGGGGGCCGGGAATGAGCAGTTCTTC.

The V and J genes are TRBV11-2 and TRBJ1-5, with D uncertain. Trimming shortened V by 5 bases and J by 9 bases, and 14 bases separated the two germline ends. The germline CDR1 and CDR2 sequences are SGHAT and FQNNGV. The CDR3 loop spans 13 amino acids. The CDR3 here is CASSQEARRPQHF. The CDR3 bases are TGTGCCAGCAGCCAAGAGGCCCGAAGGCCCCAGCATTTT.

The gene calls are TRBV14 and TRBJ2-5; TRBD1 agrees at 9 bases. Germline CDR1 and CDR2: SGHDN and FVKESK. V lost 2 bases, J lost 3 bases, and 4 bases stayed unmatched. CDR3 length: 15 residues. The CDR3 region has the DNA TGTGCCAGCAGCCAACCGAGGACAGGGGAAGAGACCCAGTACTTC. It yields the protein CASSQPRTGEETQYF.

This clone was seen just once. This chain joins TRBV27 and TRBJ1-3; TRBD1 is a possible D gene (5 bases). The V end lost 5 bases, the J end lost 5 bases, and 13 bases lay between the germline ends. The CDR3 is 14 amino acids. Germline CDR1 MNHEY, CDR2 SMNVEV (reference sequence). CDR3 nucleotides: TGTGCCAGCAGTCTAACCGGGACGAGAAACACCATATATTTT. It encodes CASSLTGTRNTIYF.

The chain recombines TRBV6-2 or TRBV6-3 with TRBJ2-1; 9 nucleotides agree with TRBD2. The ends lost 5 bases at V and 13 bases at J; junction bases unmatched: 6. The CDR3 consists of 12 residues. Germline loops: CDR1 MNHEY, CDR2 SVGEGT. CDR3 in amino acids: CASSPPGLAQFF. CDR3 coding DNA: TGTGCCAGCAGTCCGCCGGGACTAGCTCAGTTCTTC.

This chain connects TRBV6-5 to TRBJ2-3; 9 nucleotides align to TRBD2. The CDR3 loop spans 15 amino acids. Trimming removed 3 bases from V and 5 bases from J; junction bases left unmatched: 6. The V gene's germline CDR1 is MNHEY and CDR2 SVGAGI. CDR3 region: CASSYGGGEIDTQYF. For the CDR3, the DNA is TGTGCCAGCAGTTATGGCGGGGGGGAGATAGATACGCAGTATTTT.

V is TRBV2 and J is TRBJ1-6; 11 bases match TRBD1. The V segment lost 4 bases and the J segment 9 bases; nucleotides outside the gene matches: 5. Germline CDR1 and CDR2: SNHLY and FYNNEI. The length of the CDR3 is 15 residues. The DNA of the CDR3 is TGTGCCAGCAGTGCCTGGACAGGGGGCACTTCACCCCTCCACTTT. It is translated as CASSAWTGGTSPLHF.

The genes are TRBV6-1 and TRBJ2-7; TRBD1 matches 9 bases. The length of the CDR3 is 16 residues. V shed 2 bases and J 4 bases; nucleotides not matched to a gene: 9. Germline assignment: CDR1 MNHNS and CDR2 SASEGT. The DNA of the CDR3 is TGTGCCAGCAGTGAACTGCCGGGACAGGGCTTTTACGAGCAGTACTTC. Encoded protein: CASSELPGQGFYEQYF.

This rearrangement joins TRBV4-1 to TRBJ2-1; 13 nucleotides align to TRBD2. The CDR3 loop spans 17 amino acids. Looked up from germline, CDR1 is MGHRA and CDR2 is YSYEKL. V was pared by 2 bases and J by 8 bases, with 9 bases of the junction left unmatched. The CDR3 DNA sequence: TGCGCCAGCAGCCAACCAATACTAGCGGGAGGGGCGGATGAGCAGTTCTTC. Protein product: CASSQPILAGGADEQFF.